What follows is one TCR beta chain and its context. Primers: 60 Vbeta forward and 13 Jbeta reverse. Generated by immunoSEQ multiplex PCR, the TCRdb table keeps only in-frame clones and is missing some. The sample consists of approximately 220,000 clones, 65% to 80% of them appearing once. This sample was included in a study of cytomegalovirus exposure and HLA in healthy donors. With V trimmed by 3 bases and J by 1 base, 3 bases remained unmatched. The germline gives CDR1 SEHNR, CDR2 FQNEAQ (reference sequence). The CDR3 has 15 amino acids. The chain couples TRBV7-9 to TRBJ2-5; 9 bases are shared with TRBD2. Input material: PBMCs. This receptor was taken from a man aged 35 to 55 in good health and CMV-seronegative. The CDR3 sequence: CASSFSSGVQETQYF. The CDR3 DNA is TGTGCCAGCAGCTTTTCTAGCGGGGTCCAAGAGACCCAGTACTTC. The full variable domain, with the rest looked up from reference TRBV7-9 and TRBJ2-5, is DTGVSQNPRHKITKRGQNVTFRCDPISEHNRLYWYRQTLGQGPEFLTYFQNEAQLEKSRLLSDRFSAERPKGSFSTLEIQRTEQGDSAMYLCASSFSSGVQETQYFGPGTRLLVL.